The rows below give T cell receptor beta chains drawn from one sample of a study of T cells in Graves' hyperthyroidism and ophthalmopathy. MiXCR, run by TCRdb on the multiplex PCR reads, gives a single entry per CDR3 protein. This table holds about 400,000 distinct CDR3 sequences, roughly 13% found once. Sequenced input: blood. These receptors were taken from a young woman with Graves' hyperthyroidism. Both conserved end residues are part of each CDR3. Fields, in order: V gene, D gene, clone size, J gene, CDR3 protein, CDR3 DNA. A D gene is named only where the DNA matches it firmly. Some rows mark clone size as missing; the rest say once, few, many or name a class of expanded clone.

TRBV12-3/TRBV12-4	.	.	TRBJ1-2	CASSPGDLGYGYTF	TGTGCCAGCAGTCCCGGAGATTTGGGCTATGGCTACACCTTC
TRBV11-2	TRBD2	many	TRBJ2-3	CASSFGLAGATDTQYF	TGTGCCAGCAGCTTTGGACTAGCGGGGGCCACAGATACGCAGTATTTT
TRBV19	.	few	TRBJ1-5	CASSARSGLSNQPQHF	TGTGCCAGTAGTGCCAGGTCAGGATTAAGCAATCAGCCCCAGCATTTT
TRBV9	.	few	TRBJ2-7	CASSVGGRSSYEQYF	TGTGCCAGCAGCGTAGGGGGGAGGTCCTCCTACGAGCAGTACTTC
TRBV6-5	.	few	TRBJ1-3	CASSYTGDSGNTIYF	TGTGCCAGCAGTTATACAGGCGATTCTGGAAACACCATATATTTT
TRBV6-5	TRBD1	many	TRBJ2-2	CASSYSPRGHGELFF	TGTGCCAGCAGTTACTCGCCCAGGGGGCACGGGGAGCTGTTTTTT
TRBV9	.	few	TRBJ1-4	CASSEDGTAYEKLFF	TGTGCCAGCAGCGAAGACGGGACGGCTTACGAAAAACTGTTTTTT
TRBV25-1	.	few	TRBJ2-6	CASSPDGLPSGANVLTF	TGTGCCAGCAGTCCCGACGGGCTCCCTTCTGGGGCCAACGTCCTGACTTTC
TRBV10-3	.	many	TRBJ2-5	CAISAGTQETQYF	TGTGCCATCAGTGCAGGGACCCAAGAGACCCAGTACTTC
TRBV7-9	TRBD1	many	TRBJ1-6	CASSSWTGGDSPLHF	TGTGCCAGCAGCAGCTGGACAGGGGGCGATTCACCCCTCCACTTT
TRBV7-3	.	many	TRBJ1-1	CASSYGRSSEAFF	TGTGCCAGCAGCTACGGCCGTTCCTCAGAAGCTTTCTTT
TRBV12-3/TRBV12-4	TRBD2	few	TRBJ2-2	CASSFGLAGGYTGELFF	TGTGCCAGCAGTTTCGGGCTAGCGGGAGGGTACACCGGGGAGCTGTTTTTT
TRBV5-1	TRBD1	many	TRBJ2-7	CASSWTGPTGVYPYEQYF	TGCGCCAGCAGCTGGACTGGACCTACAGGGGTTTATCCCTACGAGCAGTACTTC
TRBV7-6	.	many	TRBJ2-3	CASSPRQEHTDTQYF	TGTGCCAGCAGCCCCCGACAGGAGCACACAGATACGCAGTATTTT
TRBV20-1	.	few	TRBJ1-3	CSARDLVRGSGNTIYF	TGCAGTGCTAGAGATCTAGTGAGGGGTTCTGGAAACACCATATATTTT
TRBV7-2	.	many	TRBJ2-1	CASSLPSFDEQFF	TGTGCCAGCAGTTTGCCTAGCTTCGATGAGCAGTTCTTC